These T cell receptor beta chains were read from a single sample in a study of cytomegalovirus exposure and HLA in healthy donors. Only in-frame clones appear in the TCRdb table, and some are missing; sequencing was by immunoSEQ multiplex PCR. The sample records some 170,000 clones, 65% to 75% being singletons. Sequencing used PBMCs. The source is a human donor in good health. CDR3s include the opening cysteine and the closing phenylalanine or tryptophan. The D gene is left open where the match is weak. Clone size is given for some rows only: seen once, a few or many times, or a class if the clone is expanded.

abundance,v_gene,j_gene,d_gene,CDR3aa,CDR3nt
-,TRBV5-1,TRBJ2-5,-,CASSVLGGQQETQYF,TGCGCCAGCAGTGTCCTGGGTGGACAGCAAGAGACCCAGTACTTC
-,TRBV5-4,TRBJ1-3,-,CASSPRGLSSGNTIYF,TGTGCCAGCAGCCCCAGGGGATTAAGCTCTGGAAACACCATATATTTT
-,TRBV9,TRBJ1-3,TRBD1,CASSRTGQGKINTIYF,TGTGCCAGCAGCCGAACAGGACAGGGGAAGATAAACACCATATATTTT
-,TRBV6-4,TRBJ2-3,TRBD2,CASSDSGGGADTQYF,TGTGCCAGCAGTGACTCCGGCGGGGGGGCAGATACGCAGTATTTT
-,TRBV5-6,TRBJ1-4,-,CASSLAGGEKLFF,TGTGCCAGCAGCTTGGCTGGAGGAGAAAAACTGTTTTTT
few,TRBV15,TRBJ1-1,TRBD1,CATSRDRTGRGNTEAFF,TGTGCCACCAGCAGAGACCGGACAGGGCGGGGGAACACTGAAGCTTTCTTT
-,TRBV6-1,TRBJ1-1,-,CASRRGDGNTEAFF,TGTGCCAGCAGGCGGGGGGACGGGAACACTGAAGCTTTCTTT
-,TRBV18,TRBJ2-7,TRBD2,CASSPGLADSYEQYF,TGTGCCAGCTCACCCGGACTAGCGGACTCCTACGAGCAGTACTTC
-,TRBV7-9,TRBJ1-3,-,CASSFTQISGNTIYF,TGTGCCAGCAGCTTTACACAGATCTCTGGAAACACCATATATTTT
-,TRBV5-4,TRBJ2-7,-,CASSLLSYEQYF,TGTGCCAGCAGCTTGTTGTCCTACGAGCAGTACTTC
-,TRBV9,TRBJ2-3,TRBD1,CASSPPTGTALDTQYF,TGTGCCAGCAGCCCCCCGACAGGGACAGCGCTGGATACGCAGTATTTT
-,TRBV15,TRBJ2-4,-,CATSREGYQGAKNIQYF,TGTGCCACCAGCAGAGAGGGCTACCAGGGGGCCAAAAACATTCAGTACTTC
-,TRBV18,TRBJ1-4,-,CASSPRQVNEKLFF,TGTGCCAGCTCACCTCGACAGGTTAATGAAAAACTGTTTTTT
-,TRBV30,TRBJ1-5,-,CAWTPMAGSNQPQHF,TGTGCCTGGACCCCGATGGCAGGATCTAATCAGCCCCAGCATTTT
-,TRBV5-1,TRBJ2-7,-,CASSTSGGSYEQYF,TGCGCCAGCAGCACCTCCGGGGGTTCCTACGAGCAGTACTTC
-,TRBV5-4,TRBJ2-3,-,CASSAQADTQYF,TGTGCCAGCAGCGCACAGGCAGATACGCAGTATTTT
-,TRBV6-5,TRBJ1-4,TRBD1,CASSRTGRDEKLFF,TGTGCCAGCAGCCGGACAGGGAGGGATGAAAAACTGTTTTTT
-,TRBV11-2,TRBJ1-1,TRBD1,CASSPHRQGFLNTEAFF,TGTGCCAGCAGCCCTCATAGACAGGGATTTTTGAACACTGAAGCTTTCTTT
-,TRBV6-5,TRBJ1-5,-,CASSYRQAWRPQHF,TGTGCCAGCAGTTACAGGCAGGCCTGGCGGCCCCAGCATTTT
-,TRBV7-3,TRBJ2-7,TRBD2,CASSSGLAGGYEQYF,TGTGCCAGCAGCTCGGGACTAGCGGGGGGCTACGAGCAGTACTTC
few,TRBV6-4,TRBJ2-1,-,CASSDSAGEHEQFF,TGTGCCAGCAGTGACTCGGCAGGGGAACATGAGCAGTTCTTC
-,TRBV6-1,TRBJ1-6,-,CASDQDSGNSPLHF,TGTGCCAGCGACCAGGACAGTGGGAATTCACCCCTCCACTTT
few,TRBV7-9,TRBJ1-6,-,CASSFFEGDSPLHF,TGTGCCAGCAGCTTTTTTGAGGGGGATTCACCCCTCCACTTT
-,TRBV7-2,TRBJ2-7,TRBD1,CASSHLFGTGRSYEQYF,TGTGCCAGCAGCCACTTATTTGGGACAGGGAGATCCTACGAGCAGTACTTC
-,TRBV29-1,TRBJ2-2,-,CSVEVRTPNTGELFF,TGCAGCGTTGAAGTTCGGACTCCGAACACCGGGGAGCTGTTTTTT
-,TRBV7-2,TRBJ1-1,-,CASSLDYREAFF,TGTGCCAGCAGCTTAGATTACAGGGAAGCTTTCTTT
-,TRBV5-6,TRBJ2-5,TRBD2,CASSSMRGAGDETQYF,TGTGCCAGCAGCTCGATGCGGGGGGCAGGGGACGAGACCCAGTACTTC
-,TRBV19,TRBJ2-1,TRBD2,CASRRSGTSGGTYNEQFF,TGTGCCAGTAGACGTTCTGGGACTAGCGGGGGGACCTACAATGAGCAGTTCTTC
-,TRBV9,TRBJ2-7,-,CASSVEPGSSYEQYF,TGTGCCAGCAGCGTAGAACCAGGTTCGTCCTACGAGCAGTACTTC
-,TRBV2,TRBJ1-4,-,CASSSEGQEKLFF,TGTGCCAGCTCTTCAGAGGGACAAGAAAAACTGTTTTTT
once,TRBV2,TRBJ1-2,TRBD1,CASSLGETGKSYTF,TGTGCCAGCAGTTTGGGTGAGACAGGGAAGAGTTACACCTTC
-,TRBV27,TRBJ2-2,-,CASSFYGELFF,TGTGCCAGCAGTTTCTACGGGGAGCTGTTTTTT
-,TRBV9,TRBJ1-3,-,CASSVDPGTPRNTIYF,TGTGCCAGCAGCGTAGATCCGGGAACGCCAAGAAACACCATATATTTT
-,TRBV29-1,TRBJ2-1,-,CSTTLTGPRDEQFF,TGCAGCACAACTTTAACAGGGCCAAGGGATGAGCAGTTCTTC
-,TRBV30,TRBJ1-6,-,CAWSVLPGNSPLHF,TGTGCCTGGAGTGTATTGCCGGGTAATTCACCCCTCCACTTT
-,TRBV7-9,TRBJ1-1,-,CASSLNPRDLAFF,TGTGCCAGCAGCTTAAATCCCCGGGATTTGGCTTTCTTT
-,TRBV10-3,TRBJ2-7,TRBD1,CAISEPDRDEQYF,TGTGCCATCAGTGAGCCGGACAGGGATGAGCAGTACTTC